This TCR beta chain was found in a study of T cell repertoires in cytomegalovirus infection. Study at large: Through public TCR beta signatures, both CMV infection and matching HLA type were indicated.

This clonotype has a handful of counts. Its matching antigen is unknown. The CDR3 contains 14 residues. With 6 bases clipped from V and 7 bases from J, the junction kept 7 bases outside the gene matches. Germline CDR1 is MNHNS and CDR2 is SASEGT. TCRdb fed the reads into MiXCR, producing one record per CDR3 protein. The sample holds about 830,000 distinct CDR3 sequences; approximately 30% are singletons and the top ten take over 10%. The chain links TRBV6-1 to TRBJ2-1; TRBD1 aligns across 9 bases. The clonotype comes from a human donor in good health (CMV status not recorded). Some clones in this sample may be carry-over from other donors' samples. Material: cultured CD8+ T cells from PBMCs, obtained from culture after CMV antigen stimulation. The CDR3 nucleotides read TGTGCCAGCAGAGGGGGACAGGGTGATAATGAGCAGTTCTTC. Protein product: CASRGGQGDNEQFF.